The TCR beta chain under discussion was sequenced for a study of blood T cell repertoires in COVID-19 (dated by TCRdb to the early 2020s). Regarding the complete study: Samples covering the acute and convalescent phases of COVID-19 were provided by collaborators in the United States, Italy and Spain. Sample metadata almost always included a de-identified subject ID, COVID-19 status, age in years and sex. HLA class I and class II types, where available, came from metadata supplied by the sample provider rather than from assay-based typing. The material from the prospective study consisted of cDNA or gDNA derived from T cells, B-cell-depleted T cells, or PBMCs. The dataset comprised deeply sampled blood TCRbeta repertoires from subjects exposed to, actively infected with, or recovered from COVID-19. A freely available public database, intended as a resource for researchers studying the immune response to SARS-CoV-2, is where the repertoires were released. The samples were drawn from the first 160 participants of the ongoing ImmuneRACE study and from 950 to 1,500 subjects provided by 6 global collaborators. The paper as a whole reports these results and caveats: The amount of clinical and demographic metadata varied by source and participant and was provided uncurated.

TCRbeta CDR3 regions were amplified from genomic DNA by means of the immunoSEQ Assay, a bias-controlled multiplex PCR. From the authors' description of their analysis: The number of nucleated cells in each sample was estimated by amplification of reference gene primers within the assay. Sequence reads were collapsed and filtered to measure the absolute abundance of every unique TCRbeta CDR3 rearrangement. For each sample, productive Simpson clonality was calculated by taking the square root of Simpson's diversity index across productive rearrangements. TCRdb limited this immuneACCESS table to in-frame rearrangements with V and J called. A share of clones is missing; checked studies link under half to unresolved V genes, and the rest is unexplained. V, J and clone size derive from that table, while D and trimming were established from the DNA sequence. For this sample the table gives roughly 140,000 clones, of which around 86% were detected only once. The ten largest clonotypes hold roughly 5.4% of the sample.

Each collaborating institution followed its own protocols to collect whole blood in K2EDTA tubes. For TCRbeta analysis, collaborators shipped samples in one of three forms: frozen whole blood, isolated PBMCs, or DNA extracted from either of those sample types. Only a few counts were recorded for this clone. The clone's antigen remains unknown. The sample holds no much larger clone one base away, and base qualities are not on file. The clonotype comes from a human donor in a cohort sampled during active COVID-19. The sample consisted of peripheral blood.

This receptor has the CDR3 CASSLYRDTEAFF. The nucleotide sequence reads as follows: TGTGCCAGCAGTTTGTACAGGGACACTGAAGCTTTCTTT. The receptor chain draws on TRBV12-3 or TRBV12-4 and TRBJ1-1; TRBD1 is a weak D gene call, 6 bases matching. The CDR3 runs 13 residues from the cysteine to the phenylalanine. The read is trimmed to its CDR3 DNA, 39 bases read in frame from base 1. The germline ends are 8 bases apart after V is trimmed by 3 bases and J by 3 bases.